The rows below give T cell receptor beta chains drawn from one sample of a study of OX40 agonist ivuxolimab in advanced cancers. Produced via immunoSEQ multiplex PCR; TCRdb's table is partial and in-frame only. The sample carries under 60,000 clones, roughly 88% recorded once. The specimen comprised CD4+ or CD8+ T cells sorted from blood, sampled in a trial of the OX40 agonist ivuxolimab. These receptor sequences come from an adult with an advanced solid tumor such as melanoma, head and neck, liver or kidney cancer. Both conserved end residues are part of each CDR3. D genes are given only for firm matches. Size is stated for part of the rows, as once, few or many counts, or as a class when the clone is expanded.

cdr3_nt cdr3_aa clone_size j_call d_call v_call
TGTGCCAGCAGTCTTGGACGGACACCAACCGGGGAGCTGTTTTTT CASSLGRTPTGELFF - TRBJ2-2 - TRBV6-1
TGCGCCAGCAGGACAGGGGGCAACACCGGGGAGCTGTTTTTT CASRTGGNTGELFF - TRBJ2-2 TRBD1 TRBV10-2
TGTGCCAGCAGCTCAGGACAGGCTCCAGATACGCAGTATTTT CASSSGQAPDTQYF - TRBJ2-3 TRBD1 TRBV11-3
TGCGCCAGCAGCTTGGAGAGACTAGCACTGAGCTCCTACAATGAGCAGTTCTTC CASSLERLALSSYNEQFF - TRBJ2-1 TRBD2 TRBV5-1
TGTGCCAGCAGCTTAGGGCTAGCGGGGGCACACACAGATACGCAGTATTTT CASSLGLAGAHTDTQYF - TRBJ2-3 TRBD2 TRBV11-2
TGTGCCAGTAGTAACCAGGGGGTCGGGATCCCATGGCCGCAGTATTTT CASSNQGVGIPWPQYF - TRBJ2-3 TRBD1 TRBV19
TGTGCCAGCAGTGAACCCCATGGTCGGACCCAGTACTTC CASSEPHGRTQYF - TRBJ2-5 - TRBV2
TGTGCCAGCAGTGCACAGGGAGGAAATTCACCCCTCCACTTT CASSAQGGNSPLHF - TRBJ1-6 - TRBV6-1
TGCGCCAGCTCCGCGGGACTAGCGTCAGATACGCAGTATTTT CASSAGLASDTQYF - TRBJ2-3 TRBD2 TRBV10-1
TGTGCCAGCTCACCACCGGGAGCGGGAGTTGGTGAGACCCAGTACTTC CASSPPGAGVGETQYF - TRBJ2-5 TRBD2 TRBV18
TGTGCCAGCAGCCAAGATCGGAGCGGGAGATCTGGTGAGCAGTTCTTC CASSQDRSGRSGEQFF - TRBJ2-1 TRBD2 TRBV4-2
TGCGCCAGCAGCTTCACGAAGTACAATGAGCAGTTCTTC CASSFTKYNEQFF - TRBJ2-1 - TRBV10-2
TGTGCCAGCAGTGAATTTGGGGGTACGCAGTATTTT CASSEFGGTQYF - TRBJ2-3 - TRBV6-1
TGCGCCAGCAGGGACGGGGCGGGGAACACCGGGGAGCTGTTTTTT CASRDGAGNTGELFF - TRBJ2-2 - TRBV5-1
TGTGCCATCAGTGATGGGGGACAGAACACTGAAGCTTTCTTT CAISDGGQNTEAFF - TRBJ1-1 - TRBV10-3
TGTGCCAGCAGCTTACTAGTTAACTATGGCTACACCTTC CASSLLVNYGYTF once TRBJ1-2 - TRBV7-8
TGTGCCAGTAGTATTTACAGGGGGGATCAGCCCCAGCATTTT CASSIYRGDQPQHF - TRBJ1-5 TRBD1 TRBV19
TGTGCCACACACAAGGGCGTCAATCAGCCCCAGCATTTT CATHKGVNQPQHF - TRBJ1-5 - TRBV6-1
TGTGCCAGCAGCCCACGACAGGTTAATGAAAAACTGTTTTTT CASSPRQVNEKLFF - TRBJ1-4 - TRBV9
TGTGCCAGTAGTCGCGGGACTAGCGGGAGGGTGGATACGCAGTATTTT CASSRGTSGRVDTQYF - TRBJ2-3 TRBD2 TRBV19
TGTGCCAGCAGCTTATTGGGGGACTATGGCTACACCTTC CASSLLGDYGYTF - TRBJ1-2 - TRBV7-9
TGTGCCAGCAGCTTGGAGGGTAATGAGCAGTTCTTC CASSLEGNEQFF - TRBJ2-1 - TRBV5-4
TGTGCCAGCAGTGTCCGCAGGGCGGACAATGAGCAGTTCTTC CASSVRRADNEQFF once TRBJ2-1 - TRBV2
TGCGCCAGCAGCGACGACAGGGGGACATTGAACACTGAAGCTTTCTTT CASSDDRGTLNTEAFF once TRBJ1-1 TRBD1 TRBV10-2
TGTGCCAGCAGCCCTGGGACTAGTGGTTTAAACGAGCAGTACTTC CASSPGTSGLNEQYF - TRBJ2-7 TRBD2 TRBV6-6
TGTGCCAGCAGTTTGGCTTCCGACGGGGGGAGTGAAAAACTGTTTTTT CASSLASDGGSEKLFF - TRBJ1-4 - TRBV28
TGCGCCAGCAGCCAAGATCCAGGGGAATACGAGCAGTACTTC CASSQDPGEYEQYF - TRBJ2-7 - TRBV4-1
TGTGCCAGCAGCTTAGCTGGTTACCCGAGCTCCTATAATTCACCCCTCCACTTT CASSLAGYPSSYNSPLHF few TRBJ1-6 - TRBV11-3
TGTGCCAGCAGCTTGAGACGCTCGATGAACACTGAAGCTTTCTTT CASSLRRSMNTEAFF - TRBJ1-1 - TRBV5-6
TGCGCCAGCAGCCAAGAAGGCCAAGAGGTTAACACTGAAGCTTTCTTT CASSQEGQEVNTEAFF - TRBJ1-1 - TRBV4-1
TGCGCCAGCAGCACCGGACAGGGCGCCTATAATTCACCCCTCCACTTT CASSTGQGAYNSPLHF - TRBJ1-6 TRBD1 TRBV5-1
TGTGCCAGCAGCTTCAGGGACCAACCGCATTTT CASSFRDQPHF - TRBJ1-5 - TRBV6-5
TGTGCCAGCAGCTTTACGGGACTAGCGGGGGGACGCTACGAGCAGTACTTC CASSFTGLAGGRYEQYF few TRBJ2-7 TRBD2 TRBV11-1
TGTGCCAGCAGCTTAACGGCGGGGAGCGGCGGCAAAAACATTCAGTACTTC CASSLTAGSGGKNIQYF - TRBJ2-4 - TRBV7-3
TGTGCCAGCCGATTCGACAGCACAGATACGCAGTATTTT CASRFDSTDTQYF - TRBJ2-3 - TRBV2
TGTGCCAGTAGTAGGCTACTAGCGGGCACAACAGATACGCAGTATTTT CASSRLLAGTTDTQYF - TRBJ2-3 TRBD2 TRBV19
TGTGCCAGCAGCAGTTACAGGGGGCCGGTTGGAAACACCATATATTTT CASSSYRGPVGNTIYF - TRBJ1-3 TRBD1 TRBV7-8
TGCGCCAGCAGTGAGTCATCGGGGGAAGCTTTCTTT CASSESSGEAFF once TRBJ1-1 - TRBV10-1
TGTGCCATCAGCTTGGGGAGGGAGGAGACCCAGTACTTC CAISLGREETQYF - TRBJ2-5 TRBD2 TRBV10-3
TGCGCCAGCAGCCAAGGCGAAGTTCAGAGCTATGGCTACACCTTC CASSQGEVQSYGYTF few TRBJ1-2 - TRBV4-1
TGTGCCAGCTCACCACCGTCAGGGGCATTGGGCAATCAGCCCCAGCATTTT CASSPPSGALGNQPQHF - TRBJ1-5 - TRBV18
TGTGCCAGTAGTCGAGGGACAGCGCGCACAGATACGCAGTATTTT CASSRGTARTDTQYF - TRBJ2-3 TRBD1 TRBV19
TGTGCCAGCAAACTAAACTCTGGAAACACCATATATTTT CASKLNSGNTIYF - TRBJ1-3 - TRBV28
TGTGCCATCAGTGAGGGTTTGGGCAGTGGTCCCTCCAGCAATCAGCCCCAGCATTTT CAISEGLGSGPSSNQPQHF - TRBJ1-5 - TRBV10-3
TGTGCCAGCAGCTCGAAGACACGATTGGAGGAGCAGTACTTC CASSSKTRLEEQYF - TRBJ2-7 - TRBV11-1
TGTGCCAGCAGCTTGGATCGCCCGAACACTGAAGCTTTCTTT CASSLDRPNTEAFF - TRBJ1-1 - TRBV5-4
TGTGCCAGTAGTACTCGACAGGGAAGTGAAAAACTGTTTTTT CASSTRQGSEKLFF - TRBJ1-4 TRBD1 TRBV19
TGTGCCAGCAGCTACGCCGGGACAGGGAGCTCCTACGAGCAGTACTTC CASSYAGTGSSYEQYF - TRBJ2-7 TRBD1 TRBV7-6
TGTGCCAGCAGTCGAACGGACTTCTATGGCTACACCTTC CASSRTDFYGYTF - TRBJ1-2 - TRBV2
TGTGCCAGCAGCTCCCGGGACACCGGCTGGCAGCCCCAGCATTTT CASSSRDTGWQPQHF - TRBJ1-5 - TRBV13
TGTGCCAGCAGCTTAGGGGGGCCCCTAGACGGCGGCTACACCTTC CASSLGGPLDGGYTF - TRBJ1-2 - TRBV7-9
TGTGCCAGCTCCCGGGAAACAGGGGGAACTGAAGCTTTCTTT CASSRETGGTEAFF - TRBJ1-1 TRBD1 TRBV18
TGTGCCAGCAGCGTAGCGGAGACAGCGAACACCGGGGAGCTGTTTTTT CASSVAETANTGELFF - TRBJ2-2 - TRBV9
TGTGCCACCAGCAGAGATCTCGTGAACACTGAAGCTTTCTTT CATSRDLVNTEAFF - TRBJ1-1 - TRBV15
TGCGCCAGCAGGTACCAGGACCGTGGCTACACCTTC CASRYQDRGYTF - TRBJ1-2 - TRBV5-1
TGTGCCAGCAGCTCGGGGGGGACTAGCGAGTACAATGAGCAGTTCTTC CASSSGGTSEYNEQFF once TRBJ2-1 TRBD2 TRBV5-4
TGCAGTGCTAGAGCGGGAGTTGAGCAGTTCTTC CSARAGVEQFF - TRBJ2-1 - TRBV20-1
TGTGCCAGCTCACCCCAGGGACCAGAGGTTAACACTGAAGCTTTCTTT CASSPQGPEVNTEAFF - TRBJ1-1 - TRBV18
TGTGCCAGCAGCTTAGATCGGGTGGGGCTGAACACCGGGGAGCTGTTTTTT CASSLDRVGLNTGELFF - TRBJ2-2 - TRBV11-3
TGCGCCAGCAGCGCAACAGGGGACTATGGCTACACCTTC CASSATGDYGYTF - TRBJ1-2 TRBD1 TRBV5-1